Shown below are 6 T cell receptor beta chains from a single sample sequenced in a study of blood T cell repertoires in COVID-19. TCRdb's copy holds only in-frame clones and misses some; the assay was immunoSEQ multiplex PCR. Of about 140,000 clones listed, about three quarters are singletons. The sample taken for sequencing was peripheral blood. All receptors come from an older woman with acute or convalescent COVID-19.

This clone was seen a handful of times. The V call is TRBV28, the J call TRBJ2-3; possible D gene TRBD2, 5 bases. The CDR3 loop spans 13 amino acids. Germline CDR1 is MDHEN and CDR2 is SYDVKM. Trimming removed 6 bases at V and 0 bases at J, with 7 bases between. The CDR3 DNA sequence: TGTGCCAGCAGCGGGGAAAGCACAGATACGCAGTATTTT. It translates to CASSGESTDTQYF.

The gene calls are TRBV30 and TRBJ1-1; no reliable D call. Looked up from germline, CDR1 is GTSNPN and CDR2 is SVGIG (reference sequence). V dropped 2 bases and J dropped 1 base, with 5 bases sitting between them. CDR3 length: 12 residues. The chain's CDR3 is CAWSQANTEAFF. The CDR3 DNA follows: TGTGCCTGGAGTCAAGCGAACACTGAAGCTTTCTTT.

The V call is TRBV6-5, the J call TRBJ2-1; 9 bases are a match to TRBD2. This CDR3 contains 15 residues. Germline V gene sequence: CDR1 MNHEY, CDR2 SVGAGI. V trimming: 7 bases; J trimming: 7 bases; junction bases outside the gene matches: 11. CDR3 in DNA: TGTGCCAGCACTTCCGGGACTAGCAACGAGAATGAGCAGTTCTTC. It translates to CASTSGTSNENEQFF.

The CDR3 loop reads CASVGLAGVGEQFF. The CDR3 nucleotides are TGTGCCAGCGTGGGACTAGCGGGAGTCGGCGAGCAGTTCTTC. The chain has TRBV27 and TRBJ2-1; 14 bases map to TRBD2. This CDR3 has 14 residues. Germline V gene sequence: CDR1 MNHEY, CDR2 SMNVEV (reference sequence). J lost 10 bases, V lost 8 bases, and 7 bases had no gene match.

The gene calls are TRBV28 and TRBJ2-7; D unclear. CDR1 MDHEN and CDR2 SYDVKM come from the germline V gene. CDR3 length: 13 amino acids. The germline V and J ends were trimmed by 4 bases and 0 bases, with 7 bases remaining between them. The CDR3 region is CASSWANSYEQYF. The DNA of the CDR3 is TGTGCCAGCAGTTGGGCCAACTCCTACGAGCAGTACTTC.

This clone was seen only a few times. The V gene is TRBV15, the J gene TRBJ1-2; 7 bases fit TRBD1. This CDR3 comprises 15 residues. Unmatched junction bases numbered 5, after V lost 1 base and J lost 3 bases. Germline lookup yields CDR1 LNHNV and CDR2 YYDKDF (reference sequence). CDR3 residues: CATSRVGGTDYGYTF. The CDR3 DNA sequence: TGTGCCACCAGCAGAGTTGGCGGGACAGACTATGGCTACACCTTC.